This entry concerns a single T cell receptor beta chain. It has no known antigen specificity. No much larger clone is present one base from it, and per-base qualities are unavailable. The cysteine opens and the phenylalanine closes a CDR3 of 14 amino acids. CDR3 DNA only is kept here, 42 bases in frame from base 1. From the germline V gene (reference sequence), CDR1 is GTSNPN and CDR2 is SVGIG. From V the trimming removes 7 bases and from J it removes 1 base, while the gene matches leave 5 bases of the junction unaccounted for. The data stem from a study of neoadjuvant anti-PD-1 for oral cavity cancer (dated by TCRdb to the early 2020s). Regarding the study in general: Three to four biweekly doses of nivolumab at 3 mg/kg were mostly administered to patients before curative-intent surgical resection. For patients who did not progress, a fourth nivolumab dose was given around day 43, followed by definitive surgical resection on days 50-56. An approximately 30% response rate was observed in the parent correlative cohort, in which around 12 patients were included. Under RECIST 1.1, patients with complete response, partial response or stable disease were classed as responders, and patients with progression were classed as non-responders.

Tumor libraries used mostly roughly 4.6 ug of input genomic DNA for survey sequencing, with two replicates per sample. The immunoSEQ hsTCRbeta kit was used to prepare TCRbeta libraries according to the manufacturer's instructions. Sequencing of the completed libraries took place using an Illumina NovaSeq 6000 S4 flow cell after they had been pooled to about 3.2 nM. The study's processing was this. Raw data preprocessing and quality control were performed with the immunoSEQ Analyzer. The analysis was limited to productive rearrangements, and each clonotype was defined by a unique CDR3 amino acid sequence. Repertoire clonality was estimated as the Gini-Simpson index, computed with the R package tcR. Student's t test was used to compare Gini indices, and Pearson correlation was used to assess associations with tumor size change. Imported from immuneACCESS, the table was reduced by TCRdb to in-frame sequences with V and J called. These copies leave out some clones; in studies compared against another copy, an unresolved V gene accounts for under half, and the cause of the remainder is not known. The D gene and trimming were derived from the DNA, and the V and J assignments and clone size from that table. The sample table holds more than 4,500 clones, of which over 45% were seen once. The ten largest make up 7.2% of the sample.

Overall results and qualifications from the work: TCR analyses included only a few patients per response group, and the authors called for larger cohorts for validation. Greater tumor shrinkage correlated with larger post-treatment sizes of preexisting intratumoral clones, which suggests that expansion of preexisting clones contributed to response. Higher pretreatment blood Treg/Th17 ratios correlated with higher pretreatment blood TCRbeta clonality and lower post-treatment tumor TCRbeta clonality.

The sample's time point label, decoded: before neoadjuvant nivolumab. The patients had newly diagnosed stage II-IVA oral cavity squamous cell carcinoma and had not received any prior systemic or radiation treatment. The cohort was made up of patients with locally advanced, HPV-negative oral cavity squamous cell carcinoma. Samples were obtained from a longitudinal correlative study of a single-arm phase II trial of neoadjuvant nivolumab in oral cavity squamous cell carcinoma. Subject-matched pre- and post-treatment PBMCs and tumors from three responders and three non-responders were subjected to genomic DNA-based TCRbeta sequencing. Genomic DNA was isolated from tumor tissue using the Maxwell RSC DNA from Tissue kit.

Sequences were derived from tumor tissue, sampled before nivolumab (anti-PD-1) treatment. The chain is assembled from TRBV30 and TRBJ2-2; a stretch of 8 junction bases matches TRBD1. The source is a person aged 40 to 85 with oral cavity squamous cell carcinoma. At the DNA level, the sequence is TGTGCCTCCCCTGGACAGGGGAACACCGGGGAGCTGTTTTTT. Translation gives CASPGQGNTGELFF.